The 27 T cell receptor beta chains listed next were all sequenced from one sample in a study of vaccination effects on CD4 cells after COVID-19. Under the ViraFEST assay, PBMC were stimulated with viral peptide pools so that antigen-specific CD4+ T cells expanded. Sequencing was performed afterwards. CD4+ T cell isolation took place after about nine days of culture. Each vaccine recipient was nucleocapsid antibody negative and had no prior SARS-CoV-2 infection. Antigens of these TCRs are unknown. Profiled with immunoSEQ multiplex PCR; TCRdb holds only in-frame clones, not every one. The sample carries 37,000 or so clones, about 69% recorded once. The sample in question was CD4+ T cells from PBMCs cultured with HCoV-OC43 spike peptides, obtained before COVID-19 vaccination. Noted subset: HCoV-OC43 spike overlapping peptide pool stimulation. The source of these receptors is a human donor who received a COVID-19 vaccine.

In DNA, the CDR3 is TGTGCCAGCAGCTTATCTTCAGGGGGCTTGCGCACCGGGGAGCTGTTTTTT. Protein sequence: CASSLSSGGLRTGELFF. The J gene is TRBJ2-2, the V gene TRBV7-2, with 8 bases matching TRBD1. CDR1 and CDR2 (germline): SGHTA, FQGNSA. V trimming: 2 bases; J trimming: 4 bases; junction bases outside the gene matches: 9. This CDR3 spans 17 amino acids.

The gene calls are TRBV25-1 and TRBJ2-1; D may match TRBD1 or TRBD2 (5 bases each). Germline V gene data show CDR1 as MGHDK and CDR2 as SYGVNS. The germline V and J ends were trimmed by 7 bases and 2 bases, with 18 bases remaining between them. This CDR3 region has 16 residues. The CDR3 nucleotides read TGTGCCAGCACCGCTAGGGACGGGGTTGCCTACAATGAGCAGTTCTTC. Translating gives CASTARDGVAYNEQFF.

The sample holds a few counts of this clone. The V and J genes are TRBV14 and TRBJ1-6, with 8 bases that match TRBD1. CDR3 length: 14 residues. V gave up 4 bases and J gave up 9 bases; unmatched junction bases: 5. Per the germline V gene, CDR1 is SGHDN and CDR2 is FVKESK. CDR3 region: CASSLGQGSSPLHF. DNA for the CDR3: TGTGCCAGCAGCCTTGGACAGGGAAGTTCACCCCTCCACTTT.

The chain couples TRBV14 to TRBJ1-2, with TRBD1 matching over 8 bases. V lost 5 bases to trimming and J lost 4 bases; unmatched junction nucleotides: 12. This CDR3 has 16 amino acids. CDR1 and CDR2 (germline): SGHDN, FVKESK. The CDR3 nucleotides are TGTGCCAGCAGCGACTGGGGACAGGCTTTGGGCTATGGCTACACCTTC. It encodes CASSDWGQALGYGYTF.

This chain uses TRBV18 with TRBJ2-7, with 7 bases matching TRBD1. The CDR3 length is 14 residues. Losses at the gene ends were 5 bases for V and 3 bases for J; bases not matched to a gene: 7. The germline gives CDR1 KGHSH, CDR2 LQKENI. CDR3 in amino acids: CASSVGQAGYEQYF. In DNA form, the CDR3 reads TGTGCCAGCTCAGTTGGACAGGCGGGCTACGAGCAGTACTTC.

The chain has TRBV13 and TRBJ1-6; D is unclear. Germline V gene lookup returns CDR1 PRHDT and CDR2 FYEKMQ (reference sequence). The CDR3 extends over 12 amino acids. V lost 3 bases to trimming and J lost 8 bases, with 5 bases between them. CDR3 amino acids: CASSLSDSPLHF. CDR3 coding DNA: TGTGCCAGCAGCTTGAGTGATTCACCCCTCCACTTT.

This clone occurred once. J is TRBJ2-7 and V is TRBV9; perhaps TRBD1 as D (5 bases). The CDR3 has 13 amino acids. The V end was cut by 1 base, the J end by 3 bases, with 8 bases between. Germline CDR1 SGDLS, CDR2 YYNGEE. The CDR3 spells CASSVQGSYEQYF. CDR3 in DNA: TGTGCCAGCAGCGTACAGGGCAGCTACGAGCAGTACTTC.

The chain is built from TRBV5-1 and TRBJ2-3; 13 nucleotides agree with TRBD2. Unmatched junction bases numbered 7, after V lost 4 bases and J lost 14 bases. CDR1 and CDR2 (germline): SGHRS, YFSETQ. This CDR3 has 13 residues. The CDR3 spells CASSQLAGGPGYF. The CDR3 DNA is TGCGCCAGCAGCCAACTAGCGGGGGGGCCGGGGTATTTT.

The genes are TRBV19 and TRBJ2-2; D may be TRBD1 (6 bases). Between the trimmed V and J ends, which lost 10 bases and 4 bases, there was a span of 16 bases. Per germline, CDR1 LNHDA and CDR2 SQIVND (reference sequence). This CDR3 is built from 14 residues. CDR3 residues: CATFRDTRTGELFF. The CDR3 coding sequence is TGTGCCACTTTCCGGGACACGCGCACCGGGGAGCTGTTTTTT.

Only one count was recorded for this clone. The chain couples TRBV19 to TRBJ1-4; a possible D gene is TRBD1 (6 bases). V was pared by 7 bases and J by 4 bases, with 16 bases between. The germline gives CDR1 LNHDA, CDR2 SQIVND (reference sequence). The CDR3 consists of 15 residues. The CDR3 DNA follows: TGTGCCAGTACTTATACAGGGAGATATAATGAAAAACTGTTTTTT. As protein: CASTYTGRYNEKLFF.

This clone was found once. J is TRBJ2-1 and V is TRBV6-4, with TRBD2 matching 15 bases. The CDR3 is made up of 16 amino acids. Germline assignment: CDR1 MRHNA and CDR2 SNTAGT. After removal of 4 bases from V and 3 bases from J, the junction contained 1 base not matched to a gene. Here the CDR3 DNA reads TGTGCCAGCAGTGGGACTAGCGGGGGGGACTACAATGAGCAGTTCTTC. Amino acids: CASSGTSGGDYNEQFF.

This clone has a handful of counts. The CDR3 region has the DNA TGTGCCAGTCGTCCAGCGGGCACAGATACGCAGTATTTT. Amino acid sequence: CASRPAGTDTQYF. The chain uses TRBV19 and TRBJ2-3; possibly TRBD2 for D (5 bases). This CDR3 spans 13 amino acids. With 8 bases removed from V and 1 base from J, the gap between germline ends came to 10 bases. The germline CDR1 and CDR2 sequences are LNHDA and SQIVND (reference sequence).

This clone was observed a few times. The chain combines TRBV7-2 with TRBJ2-3; 8 bases fit TRBD2. Trimming removed 2 bases from V and 4 bases from J; junction bases left unmatched: 8. The length of the CDR3 is 16 residues. Germline-derived CDR1 and CDR2 are SGHTA and FQGNSA. The CDR3 nucleotides are TGTGCCAGCAGCTTATCCCCCGGGGGGGCTTCAGATACGCAGTATTTT. Translation: CASSLSPGGASDTQYF.

The chain has TRBV11-2 and TRBJ1-1, with D possibly matching TRBD1 (5 bases). V lost 4 bases and J lost 4, with 13 bases in between. CDR1 and CDR2 (germline): SGHAT, FQNNGV. The CDR3 is 14 residues long. Here the CDR3 DNA reads TGTGCCAGCAGCTCCCTGACAGCCGGCACTGAAGCTTTCTTT. As protein: CASSSLTAGTEAFF.

The V and J genes are TRBV6-6 and TRBJ2-5, with TRBD1 as a possible D gene (6 bases). Trimming removed 7 bases at V and 7 bases at J, with 22 bases between. The CDR3 contains 15 residues. The germline CDR1 and CDR2 sequences are MNHNY and SVGAGI (reference sequence). This chain's CDR3 is CASTYRQDTRGTQYF. The CDR3 DNA follows: TGTGCCAGCACCTACAGACAGGACACCCGTGGGACCCAGTACTTC.

This clone has a handful of counts. V is TRBV6-5 and J is TRBJ2-7; 10 bases line up with TRBD1. The CDR3 has 14 amino acids. V trimming: 4 bases; J trimming: 5 bases; junction bases outside the gene matches: 5. Germline CDR1 reads MNHEY; CDR2 reads SVGAGI. CDR3 region: CASSSTGGLDEQYF. In DNA form, the CDR3 reads TGTGCCAGCAGTTCGACAGGGGGCTTGGACGAGCAGTACTTC.

On this clone itself: A junction boundary mismatches the germline segment, possibly from a read error. Within the sample, other DNA sequences also encode this same CDR3. The chain links TRBV29-1 to TRBJ1-3; TRBD1 might be the D (5 bases). Germline V gives CDR1 SQVTM, CDR2 ANQGSEA. There are 11 residues in the CDR3. For the CDR3, the DNA is TGCAGCGTTAAAGAGGGGAACACCATATATTTT. Translation gives CSVKEGNTIYF.

The chain has TRBV6-6 and TRBJ1-3; maybe TRBD1 (5 bases). This CDR3 is 12 amino acids long. Germline CDR1 and CDR2: MNHNY and SVGAGI (reference sequence). The V end was cut by 7 bases, the J end by 7 bases, with 11 bases between. DNA of the CDR3: TGTGCCAGCACTCAGGGATGGAACACCATATATTTT. Translation: CASTQGWNTIYF.

This clone turned up a few times. The V and J genes are TRBV6-1 and TRBJ1-2; the D is unclear. Trimming removed 2 bases from V and 4 bases from J, with 11 bases in between. CDR3 length equals 14 residues. Germline V gene sequence: CDR1 MNHNS, CDR2 SASEGT. This CDR3 is CASSELGLGYGYTF. CDR3 nucleotide sequence: TGTGCCAGCAGTGAACTCGGGTTGGGCTATGGCTACACCTTC.

The rearrangement links TRBV5-6 to TRBJ2-7, with D possibly being TRBD2 (6 bases). The CDR3 runs to 15 residues. CDR1 is SGHDT and CDR2 is YYEEEE in the germline V gene. Trimming cost V 4 bases and J 3 bases, with 17 bases left between them. The DNA for the CDR3 is TGTGCCAGCAGCATGGGTCCGGGAGAAATCTACGAGCAGTACTTC. It is translated as CASSMGPGEIYEQYF.

V is TRBV5-6 and J is TRBJ2-7, with D perhaps TRBD1 or TRBD2 (5 bases each). This CDR3 comprises 14 residues. V lost 2 bases, J lost 6 bases, and 15 bases lay in between. Germline loops: CDR1 SGHDT, CDR2 YYEEEE. CDR3 bases: TGTGCCAGCAGCTTCAGAGGGGCGCTGGGCGAGCAGTACTTC. Translating gives CASSFRGALGEQYF.

Only a few counts were recorded for this clone. The J gene is TRBJ2-2, the V gene TRBV10-1; 11 bases match TRBD1. Germline V lookup: CDR1 WNHNN, CDR2 SYGVQD (reference sequence). With V trimmed by 4 bases and J by 4 bases, 2 bases remained unmatched. This CDR3 has 15 residues. CDR3 residues: CASSAGTGGTGELFF. In DNA form, the CDR3 reads TGCGCCAGCAGTGCGGGGACAGGGGGCACCGGGGAGCTGTTTTTT.

The chain has TRBV5-4 and TRBJ2-1; the match to TRBD2 covers 12 bases. The germline V gene has CDR1 SGHNT and CDR2 YYREEE (reference sequence). V lost 3 bases, J lost 7 bases, and 5 bases stayed unmatched. The CDR3 runs 15 residues. The DNA for the CDR3 is TGTGCCAGCAGCTCAGCACTAGCGGGGGGTAATGAGCAGTTCTTC. This gives the protein CASSSALAGGNEQFF.

In this sample, this clone turned up a few times. The gene calls are TRBV25-1 and TRBJ1-1; 12 positions match TRBD1. There are 16 residues in the CDR3. Germline V gives CDR1 MGHDK, CDR2 SYGVNS. The J segment lost 4 bases and the V segment lost 6 bases, leaving 9 bases of the junction unmatched. The chain's CDR3 is CASSPRDRGHVTEAFF. The CDR3 nucleotides read TGTGCCAGCAGCCCCCGGGACAGGGGGCACGTCACTGAAGCTTTCTTT. Full variable domain (missing parts from reference TRBV25-1 and TRBJ1-1): EADIYQTPRYLVIGTGKKITLECSQTMGHDKMYWYQQDPGMELHLIHYSYGVNSTEKGDLSSESTVSRIRTEHFPLTLESARPSHTSQYLCASSPRDRGHVTEAFFGQGTRLTVV.

The V and J genes are TRBV7-8 and TRBJ2-7, with D maybe TRBD2 (6 bases). V was cut by 3 bases and J by 4 bases, with 13 bases left in between. The CDR3 is 14 amino acids. Germline V CDR1 and CDR2: SGHVS, FQNEAQ. The CDR3 here is CASSLERVDYEQYF. CDR3 nucleotides: TGTGCCAGCAGCTTGGAGCGGGTCGATTACGAGCAGTACTTC.

This clone was counted only a few times. CDR3 in amino acids: CASSSSGTIHEQFF. In nucleotides, the CDR3 is TGTGCCAGCAGCTCTTCCGGGACAATCCATGAGCAGTTCTTC. This rearrangement joins TRBV7-2 to TRBJ2-1; tentatively, D is TRBD1 (6 bases). Trimming left V 4 bases short and J 8 bases short, with 15 bases between. Germline-derived CDR1 and CDR2 are SGHTA and FQGNSA. CDR3 size: 14 residues.

This sequence joins TRBV7-6 and TRBJ2-3, with 8 bases fitting TRBD2. The CDR3 runs 17 residues. CDR1 and CDR2 (germline): SGHVS, FNYEAQ. V was pared by 0 bases and J by 3 bases, with 8 bases of the junction left unmatched. This chain's CDR3 is CASSLAWAGGGTDTQYF. The CDR3 coding sequence is TGTGCCAGCAGCTTAGCATGGGCGGGAGGCGGTACAGATACGCAGTATTTT.